This TCR beta chain was identified in a study of T cells in Graves' hyperthyroidism and ophthalmopathy (dated by TCRdb to about 2019). Context from the whole study: Peripheral blood samples were taken at initial diagnosis, before any treatment was given. To identify distinguishing TCR V-J signatures, a discovery cohort of 90 to 100 patients was used, comprising 40 to 45 with Graves' ophthalmopathy and around 60 with stable Graves' hyperthyroidism. Prospective prediction of ophthalmopathy was tested in an independent validation cohort consisting of fewer than 20 hyperthyroidism patients and around 16 patients who later progressed to ophthalmopathy. For training and testing, the 95 to 100 patients in the discovery cohort were randomly divided in a 7:3 ratio. The study also compared thyroid tissue and blood T-cell repertoires from several Graves' hyperthyroidism patients. Once sampling was done, hyperthyroidism patients were given methimazole at a starting dose of 30 mg daily, whereas ophthalmopathy patients were given high-dose intravenous methylprednisolone. According to the paper, TCR Vbeta CDR3 sequencing was carried out on approximately 140 peripheral blood samples, which came from 40 to 45 ophthalmopathy, 75 or so hyperthyroidism and approximately 17 progressor patients. What the study reported, not specific to this receptor: Ophthalmopathy was separated from stable hyperthyroidism by a 13 V-J signature model, with approximately 90% sensitivity and about 81% specificity obtained in cross-validation and 80%/75% obtained in testing. Most expanded thyroid clonotypes (frequency above 0.001) were also detected in blood, suggesting blood repertoires may reflect thyroid immune responses. During validation, the model predicted progression to ophthalmopathy a median of approximately 6 months ahead of onset, with around 71% sensitivity and under 85% specificity. Sample size was not statistically predetermined, and investigators were not blinded to group allocation.

At the junction V is shortened by 5 bases and J by 0 bases, with 17 bases in between. The CDR3 length equals 16 residues, ends included. Only CDR3 DNA is held: 48 bases, read in frame from base 1. CDR1 is given as LNHNV and CDR2 as YYDKDF, both from the germline V gene (reference sequence). Details on this clonotype: The target of this receptor is not known. No conserved phenylalanine or tryptophan is present at the end of the CDR3, so a read error is the likely explanation.

Amplification of TCR beta CDR3 regions was carried out from RNA transcripts. The TCR CDR3 was subjected to a first round of RT-PCR using the HTBI primer set and the Qiagen OneStep RT-PCR kit. The libraries were constructed in a second round of multiplex PCR and then size-selected and purified. The libraries were sequenced on an Illumina HiSeq2000 using paired-end 100 bp reads. In the authors' own workflow: SOAPnuke was used to process the raw data, throwing out any read that contained adapters or uncalled bases, had a mean Phred below 15, or lacked an exact constant-primer or identifier match. COPE v1.2.5 was used to merge high-quality paired reads, and clonotypes were defined as unique nucleotide sequences. MiTCR v1.1 was used to align the clonotypes against IMGT TRBV, TRBD and TRBJ reference segments. Analysis was restricted to V-J combinations with a frequency above 0.0001, which covered about 99% of repertoires. A TCS score was defined as the ratio between F50 (clonal expansion) and ExV (chaos), using BLOSUM62-based TCRdist between CDR3 peptides within each V-J. Welch's t-statistics and random forest reduced roughly 530 V-J features to 10 to 15, which were used in a naive Bayes classifier (R e1071). TCRdb ran its own pipeline on the public reads, namely fastp trimming at Q25 and MiXCR clone calling, and kept in-frame beta chains. Merged by CDR3 protein, the rows form single entries marked with the most common genes and DNA. TCRdb's processing, not the authors' own work, is the source of the V and J calls. Present in this sample are a few hundred thousand distinct CDR3 sequences, 16% of which were seen just once. Jointly, the top ten make up 2.5% to 4% of the sample.

Ophthalmopathy patients had moderately to severely active disease, Clinical Activity Score of at least 3, NOSPECS grade of at least 4, and duration under 3 months. Exclusion was applied to patients with uncontrolled infections, other autoimmune diseases, pregnancy or lactation. Diagnoses were established on the basis of clinical symptoms, serum thyroxine and TRAb, thyroid ultrasound, and orbital computed tomography. Ficoll-Paque density gradient centrifugation was used to isolate PBMCs from 8 to 10 ml of fresh peripheral blood. Total RNA was extracted using Trizol reagent, and RNA quality was assessed on an Agilent 2100 Bioanalyzer.

This TCR derives from a middle-aged woman with Graves' ophthalmopathy. The chain uses TRBV15 and TRBJ2-7; the D region may be TRBD1 or TRBD2, each matching 5 bases equally. Material for sequencing was blood. The nucleotides read TGTGCCACCAGCCAGGGAGTGGGCGACACCTCCTACGAGCAGTACCTC. Translated, this gives CATSQGVGDTSYEQYL.